The next 18 T cell receptor beta chains were all read from a single sample in a study of cytomegalovirus exposure and HLA in healthy donors. Clones were sequenced by immunoSEQ multiplex PCR, and TCRdb holds only the in-frame ones, with some missing. The sample includes fewer than 150,000 clones, about 82% of them seen just once. Source material: PBMCs. The receptors derive from a young man in good health and CMV-seronegative.

CDR3 residues: CATSRDGRYGYTF. As DNA, the CDR3 is TGTGCCACCAGCAGAGATGGCAGGTATGGCTACACCTTC. The chain uses TRBV15 and TRBJ1-2; D gene ambiguous. Germline CDR1 reads LNHNV; CDR2 reads YYDKDF (reference sequence). Deletions cut 0 bases from V and 5 bases from J, with 7 bases between. The CDR3 runs to 13 residues.

This sequence joins TRBV29-1 and TRBJ2-3; 12 nucleotides agree with TRBD2. The germline V gene has CDR1 SQVTM and CDR2 ANQGSEA. V lost 3 bases to trimming and J lost 2 bases; unmatched junction nucleotides: 6. CDR3 size: 16 residues. CDR3 bases: TGCAGCGTTGACATCCTAGCGGGGGGGCCCACAGATACGCAGTATTTT. Protein: CSVDILAGGPTDTQYF.

Here the CDR3 DNA reads TGTGCCAGCAGCTTAGAACAGGGTGGTGGCTACACCTTC. Its translation is CASSLEQGGGYTF. This rearrangement joins TRBV7-9 to TRBJ1-2, with a tentative D call TRBD1 (6 bases). Looked up from germline, CDR1 is SEHNR and CDR2 is FQNEAQ (reference sequence). V lost 1 base, J lost 7 bases, and 10 bases lay in between. The CDR3 has 13 residues.

This chain joins TRBV6-5 and TRBJ1-1; 8 positions match TRBD1. CDR1 MNHEY and CDR2 SVGAGI come from the germline V gene. This CDR3 comprises 14 residues. The trim removed 6 bases at V and 1 base at J, leaving 4 bases unmatched. The CDR3 here is CASSDRGRNTEAFF. The CDR3 DNA is TGTGCCAGCAGCGACAGGGGCCGGAACACTGAAGCTTTCTTT.

The chain carries TRBV13 and TRBJ2-1; 8 bases match TRBD2. Per the germline V gene, CDR1 is PRHDT and CDR2 is FYEKMQ (reference sequence). The CDR3 contains 16 residues. V gave up 7 bases and J gave up 8 bases; unmatched junction bases: 16. CDR3 protein: CASTETSTSAGYEQFF. The CDR3 DNA sequence: TGTGCCAGCACCGAAACTTCGACTAGCGCGGGGTATGAGCAGTTCTTC.

This clone was counted only a few times. The V gene is TRBV10-1, the J gene TRBJ2-3, with 7 bases identical to TRBD2. The CDR3 has 16 residues. The V gene end was trimmed by 0 bases and the J gene end by 4 bases; junction bases not matched to a gene: 7. Germline V lookup: CDR1 WNHNN, CDR2 SYGVQD (reference sequence). For the CDR3, the DNA is TGCGCCAGCAGTGAGTCGACGGCAGGGAGGGCAGATACGCAGTATTTT. Translation gives CASSESTAGRADTQYF.

Here the CDR3 reads CASSGSDREYFQETQYF. As DNA, the CDR3 is TGTGCCAGCAGTGGATCGGACAGGGAGTATTTCCAAGAGACCCAGTACTTC. The chain couples TRBV6-1 to TRBJ2-5; TRBD1 matches 8 bases. Germline V gives CDR1 MNHNS, CDR2 SASEGT. V gave up 4 bases and J gave up 1 base; unmatched junction bases: 11. CDR3 length: 17 residues.

The V and J genes are TRBV7-2 and TRBJ2-7, with D possibly being TRBD1 (6 bases). This CDR3 has 12 residues. Germline V gives CDR1 SGHTA, CDR2 FQGNSA. V gave up 3 bases and J gave up 7 bases, with 10 bases separating them. Here the CDR3 DNA reads TGTGCCAGCAGCTTCACTAGGGGGGAGCAGTACTTC. It specifies CASSFTRGEQYF. The entire variable domain, with the rest obtained from reference TRBV7-2 and TRBJ2-7, is as follows: GAGVSQSPSNKVTEKGKDVELRCDPISGHTALYWYRQSLGQGLEFLIYFQGNSAPDKSGLPSDRFSAERTGGSVSTLTIQRTQQEDSAVYLCASSFTRGEQYFGPGTRLTVT.

This rearrangement joins TRBV19 to TRBJ2-1, with TRBD2 matching over 8 bases. The V gene end was trimmed by 2 bases and the J gene end by 0 bases; junction bases not matched to a gene: 3. The CDR3 runs 16 residues. CDR1 and CDR2 from the germline V gene are LNHDA and SQIVND (reference sequence). Here the CDR3 DNA reads TGTGCCAGTAGTATACCCGGGAGGGCCTCCTACAATGAGCAGTTCTTC. Residues: CASSIPGRASYNEQFF.

The chain joins TRBV5-1 to TRBJ1-1; TRBD1 aligns across 7 bases. Losses at the gene ends were 0 bases for V and 3 bases for J; bases not matched to a gene: 2. CDR3 length: 14 amino acids. CDR1 SGHRS and CDR2 YFSETQ come from the germline V gene. This chain's CDR3 is CASSLAGGHTEAFF. CDR3 DNA: TGCGCCAGCAGCTTGGCAGGGGGGCACACTGAAGCTTTCTTT.

This rearrangement joins TRBV6-5 to TRBJ2-6, with D hard to call. The CDR3 covers 15 residues. The germline gives CDR1 MNHEY, CDR2 SVGAGI. V gave up 4 bases and J gave up 0 bases, with 7 bases separating them. CDR3 sequence: CASSSGSSGANVLTF. DNA for the CDR3: TGTGCCAGCAGTTCAGGCAGCTCTGGGGCCAACGTCCTGACTTTC.

This rearrangement joins TRBV5-1 to TRBJ2-5; possible D gene TRBD1, 5 bases. The CDR3 runs to 14 residues. V was cut by 4 bases and J by 2 bases, with 12 bases left in between. Germline CDR1 reads SGHRS; CDR2 reads YFSETQ. The CDR3: CASSGGRDQETQYF. CDR3 nucleotide sequence: TGCGCCAGCAGCGGTGGCAGGGATCAAGAGACCCAGTACTTC.

In its sample, this clone was seen a few times. The CDR3 reads CAWKTGSSYNEQFF. The CDR3 bases are TGTGCCTGGAAAACGGGGAGCTCCTACAATGAGCAGTTCTTC. The chain links TRBV30 to TRBJ2-1, with D maybe TRBD2 (5 bases). CDR3 length: 14 amino acids. V was trimmed by 4 bases and J by 0 bases, leaving 10 bases between them. CDR1 is GTSNPN, CDR2 SVGIG, per germline (reference sequence).

The chain recombines TRBV6-1 with TRBJ2-1; D is ambiguous. The germline gives CDR1 MNHNS, CDR2 SASEGT. The CDR3 has 13 residues. V lost 2 bases, J lost 4 bases, and 6 bases lay in between. The CDR3 DNA reads TGTGCCAGCAGTGAAACTATATACAATGAGCAGTTCTTC. This sequence encodes CASSETIYNEQFF.

This sequence joins TRBV5-8 and TRBJ2-4; 7 bases align to TRBD1. There are 14 residues in the CDR3. V lost 0 bases and J lost 6; bases outside the gene matches: 3. Germline loops: CDR1 SGHTS, CDR2 YDEGEE. The CDR3 DNA sequence: TGTGCCAGCAGCTTGGTCCGGGACAGAAACATTCAGTACTTC. As protein: CASSLVRDRNIQYF.

This clone was seen once. The rearrangement uses TRBV27 and TRBJ1-5; D is uncertain. Deletions cut 0 bases from V and 8 bases from J, with 20 bases between. CDR3 length: 17 residues. Germline-derived CDR1 and CDR2 are MNHEY and SMNVEV (reference sequence). This chain's CDR3 is CASSLSSTLERNKPQHF. The DNA of the CDR3 is TGTGCCAGCAGTTTATCGTCGACGCTAGAGAGGAACAAGCCCCAGCATTTT.

The chain uses TRBV19 and TRBJ2-1, with 9 bases aligning to TRBD2. The germline CDR1 and CDR2 sequences are LNHDA and SQIVND (reference sequence). V lost 7 bases to trimming and J lost 2 bases; unmatched junction nucleotides: 9. CDR3 length: 16 amino acids. In DNA form, the CDR3 reads TGTGCCAGTACCCCCCAAGCGGGAGGAACCTACAATGAGCAGTTCTTC. The encoded protein is CASTPQAGGTYNEQFF. The full variable domain, rest sourced from reference TRBV19 and TRBJ2-1, is DGGITQSPKYLFRKEGQNVTLSCEQNLNHDAMYWYRQDPGQGLRLIYYSQIVNDFQKGDIAEGYSVSREKKESFPLTVTSAQKNPTAFYLCASTPQAGGTYNEQFFGPGTRLTVL.

V is TRBV5-1 and J is TRBJ2-3; a weak D match, TRBD2 (6 bases). V shed 2 bases and J shed 3 bases, with 19 bases lying between them. There are 17 residues in the CDR3. The germline V gene has CDR1 SGHRS and CDR2 YFSETQ. The CDR3 spells CASSLSRAGLTTDTQYF. In nucleotides, the CDR3 is TGCGCCAGCAGCTTAAGCCGTGCGGGACTCACGACAGATACGCAGTATTTT. The full variable domain, rest sourced from reference TRBV5-1 and TRBJ2-3, is KAGVTQTPRYLIKTRGQQVTLSCSPISGHRSVSWYQQTPGQGLQFLFEYFSETQRNKGNFPGRFSGRQFSNSRSEMNVSTLELGDSALYLCASSLSRAGLTTDTQYFGPGTRLTVL.